This T cell receptor beta chain was found in a study of cytomegalovirus exposure and HLA in healthy donors. Study-level results: The tendency of first-cohort TCR clusters to co-occur in the 120 validation repertoires was identified by a subsequent analysis. Reportedly, cytomegalovirus status was diagnosed with high sensitivity and specificity. Some public TCRs appeared in many individuals, while most sequences were rare. It was 150 or so TCR beta chains that were listed as cytomegalovirus-associated.

Concerning this clone itself: The antigen remains undetermined.

There are 14 residues in the CDR3. Trimming removed 0 bases at V and 4 bases at J, with 7 bases between. In germline, CDR1 is SGHTA, CDR2 FQGNSA. Repertoires were generated with immunoSEQ multiplex PCR, while TCRdb's copy carries only in-frame clones and drops some. The table has 95,000 to 120,000 clones, nearly 97% seen once. Sequenced material: PBMCs. The TCR was taken from a young woman in good health and CMV-seronegative. V is TRBV7-2 and J is TRBJ1-3; D may be TRBD1 (6 bases). In nucleotides, the CDR3 is TGTGCCAGCAGCTTAGCAGGGGGAGGAAACACCATATATTTT. Encoded protein: CASSLAGGGNTIYF.